The rows below give T cell receptor beta chains drawn from one sample of a study of T cell responses to AZD1222 COVID-19 vaccine. Assay: immunoSEQ multiplex PCR; the TCRdb copy retains only in-frame clones and omits some. The sample lists about 120,000 clones, over 75% occurring once. The specimen was peripheral blood, collected on day 0 of MenACWY control vaccination. The receptors originated from an adult in good health. Each CDR3 is given without its conserved first and last residue.

TRBJ1-4 | TRBV2 | ASSGLRQGGREKLF
TRBJ2-7 | TRBV7-2 | ASSLLGAGGSYEQY
TRBJ2-3 | TRBV7-2 | ASSKGQGTDTQY
TRBJ1-3 | TRBV7-2 | ASSLRETRDTIY
TRBJ1-4 | TRBV20-1 | SASRGNGEKLF
TRBJ2-1 | TRBV7-2 | ASSPNSGTGLGDEQF
TRBJ2-5 | TRBV7-8 | ASNQQETQY
TRBJ2-3 | TRBV3-1/TRBV3-2 | ASSLRGPDTQY
TRBJ2-5 | TRBV21-1 | ASSTRTGGPTKTQY
TRBJ1-1 | TRBV4-3 | ASSQDSGFEAF
TRBJ2-1 | TRBV5-1 | ASSLYGTTNEQF
TRBJ1-2 | TRBV10-1 | ASSELQYGYT
TRBJ2-4 | TRBV6-2/TRBV6-3 | ASSLDRSGIQY
TRBJ1-5 | TRBV19 | ASSSNFRQQPQH
TRBJ1-1 | TRBV30 | AWSVKLNTEAF
TRBJ2-7 | TRBV18 | ASSPMSGEIYEQY
TRBJ2-5 | TRBV7-2 | ASSFSGTPLGTQY
TRBJ1-1 | TRBV11-2 | ASSLGDRRRTEAF
TRBJ1-2 | TRBV28 | ASSSRRGRGYGYT
TRBJ1-4 | TRBV28 | ASNKPGQGNEKLF
TRBJ2-6 | TRBV24-1 | ATSANPGTSGVAGANVLT
TRBJ2-7 | TRBV30 | AWAQARQVNVGQY
TRBJ1-2 | TRBV14 | ASSQDLTAPGGYT
TRBJ2-3 | TRBV5-4 | ASSLGSGATDTQY
TRBJ1-1 | TRBV28 | ASSSPGAGGPKTEAF
TRBJ2-5 | TRBV28 | ASSLETGGQGPWQETQY
TRBJ1-5 | TRBV4-3 | ASSQEGRQPQH
TRBJ2-2 | TRBV19 | ASSIRFFWEGDTGELF
TRBJ2-1 | TRBV27 | ASSPGNEQF
TRBJ2-7 | TRBV7-2 | ASSSYTGEQY
TRBJ1-1 | TRBV9 | ASSVAGRTEAF
TRBJ1-5 | TRBV4-2 | ASSQTAVPASNQPQH
TRBJ2-2 | TRBV7-8 | ASSFTTGWNTGELF
TRBJ2-1 | TRBV19 | ASTDRGRGGGNEQF
TRBJ1-1 | TRBV3-1/TRBV3-2 | ASSQGARVGVTEAF
TRBJ1-3 | TRBV28 | ASSLRPNRAGNTIY
TRBJ1-5 | TRBV5-8 | ASSLWDPHQPQH
TRBJ1-4 | TRBV6-5 | ASSPGGSPLEKLF
TRBJ2-3 | TRBV7-9 | ASSHPVTRADTQY
TRBJ1-5 | TRBV6-5 | ASSYSQGGNQPQH
TRBJ1-1 | TRBV13 | ASSRTLNTEAF
TRBJ1-2 | TRBV9 | ASSSLASGDGYGYT